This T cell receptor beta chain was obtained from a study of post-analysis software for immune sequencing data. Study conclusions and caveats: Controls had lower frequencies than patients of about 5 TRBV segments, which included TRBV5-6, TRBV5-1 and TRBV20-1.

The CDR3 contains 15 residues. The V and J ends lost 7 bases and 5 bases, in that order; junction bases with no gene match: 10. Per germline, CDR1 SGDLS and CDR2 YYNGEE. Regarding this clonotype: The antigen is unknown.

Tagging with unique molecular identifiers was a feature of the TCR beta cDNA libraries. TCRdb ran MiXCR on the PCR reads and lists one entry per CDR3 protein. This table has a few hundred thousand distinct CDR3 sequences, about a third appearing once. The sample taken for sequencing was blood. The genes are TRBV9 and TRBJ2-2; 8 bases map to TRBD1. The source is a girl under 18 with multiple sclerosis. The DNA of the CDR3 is TGTGCCAGCTCGGGGGCAGGGGGCGATACCGGGGAGCTGTTTTTT. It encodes CASSGAGGDTGELFF.